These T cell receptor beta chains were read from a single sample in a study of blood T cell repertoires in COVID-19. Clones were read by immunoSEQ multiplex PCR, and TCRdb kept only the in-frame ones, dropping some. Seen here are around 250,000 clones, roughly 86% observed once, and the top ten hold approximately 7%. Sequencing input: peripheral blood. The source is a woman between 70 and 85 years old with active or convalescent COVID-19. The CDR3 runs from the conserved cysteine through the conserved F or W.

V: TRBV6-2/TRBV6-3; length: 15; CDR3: CASSFSPGKVGEQYF
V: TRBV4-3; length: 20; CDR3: CASSQEAKAASVQSVEKLFF
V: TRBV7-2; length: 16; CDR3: CASSLGLASGTYEQYF
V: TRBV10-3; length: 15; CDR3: CAISTRQPMNTEAFF
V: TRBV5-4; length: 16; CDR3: CASSFGGSGRRGEAFF
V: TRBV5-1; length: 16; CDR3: CASSLGDRGGSDTQYF
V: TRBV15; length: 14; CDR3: CATSILRGNTEAFF
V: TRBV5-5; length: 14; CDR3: CASSLGPGGTEAFF
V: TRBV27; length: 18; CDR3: CASSFDFRGGVINEKLFF
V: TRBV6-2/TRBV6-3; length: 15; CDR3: CASSPHRGDNQPQHF
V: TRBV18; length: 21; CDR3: CASSASKIRVIQGPSYNEQFF
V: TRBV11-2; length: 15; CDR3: CASSRTGRHNSPLHF
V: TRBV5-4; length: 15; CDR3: CASSLEGRVEETQYF
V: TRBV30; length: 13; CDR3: CAWRGDFSYEQYF
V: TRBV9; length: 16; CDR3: CASSVATSGGAGEQFF
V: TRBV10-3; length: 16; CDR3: CAISAQGGISGTEAFF
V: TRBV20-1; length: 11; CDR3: CSAPQLAEAFF
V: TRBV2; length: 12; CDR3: CASNLNRREQYF
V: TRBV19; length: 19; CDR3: CASSSPRGASRFFTDTQYF
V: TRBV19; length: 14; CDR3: CASSSPNSYTEAFF
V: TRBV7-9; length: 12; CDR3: CASSQTGAGYTF
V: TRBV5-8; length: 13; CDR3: CASSLVRAGEQYF
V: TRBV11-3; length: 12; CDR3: CASSPNTGELFF
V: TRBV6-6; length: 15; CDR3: CASSYLQGRSYEQYF
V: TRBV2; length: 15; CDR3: CASSVLRAGGEKLFF
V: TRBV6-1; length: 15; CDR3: CASSEQGYEDSPLHF
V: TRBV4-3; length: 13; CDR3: CASSQGSGDGYTF
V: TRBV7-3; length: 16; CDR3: CASSLTGSPQAYEQYF
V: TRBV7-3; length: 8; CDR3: CAPQEAFF
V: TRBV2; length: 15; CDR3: CASRNRQGVDTEAFF
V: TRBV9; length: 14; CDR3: CASSPTGGGETQYF
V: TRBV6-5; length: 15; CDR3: CATFPRGFGANVLTF
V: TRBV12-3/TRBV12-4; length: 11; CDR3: CASSTVGELFF
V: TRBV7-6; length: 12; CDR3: CASSLVGQPQHF
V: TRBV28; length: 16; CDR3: CASRRGGVSSGNTIYF
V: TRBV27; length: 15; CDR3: CASSFAAGSGNTIYF
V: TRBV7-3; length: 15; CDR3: CASSPRGTQDGTIYF
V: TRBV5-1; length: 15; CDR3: CASSLGTGWGTEAFF
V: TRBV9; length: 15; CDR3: CASSVQAGIQETQYF
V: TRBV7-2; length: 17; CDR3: CASRTTGTGPFNYGYTF
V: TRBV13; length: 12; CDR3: CASSLAGEKLFF
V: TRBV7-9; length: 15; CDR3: CASSLSGDGNQPQHF
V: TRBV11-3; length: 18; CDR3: CASSLEMTGSWYGGELFF
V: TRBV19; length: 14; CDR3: CASSPPGQAYEQYF
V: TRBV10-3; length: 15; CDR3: CAIRGDRESSYEQYF
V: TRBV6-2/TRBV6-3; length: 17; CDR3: CASSPGGGSAINQPQHF
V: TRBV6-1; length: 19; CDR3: CASSVPGSGGVYSNQPQHF
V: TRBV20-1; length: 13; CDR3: CSASVQGNTEAFF
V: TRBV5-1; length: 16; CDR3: CASSFGQGGVNTEAFF
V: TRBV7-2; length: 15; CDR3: CASSLGRQGTDTQYF
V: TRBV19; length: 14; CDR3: CASSIDSKNYGYTF
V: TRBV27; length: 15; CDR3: CASSLGGGWNTEAFF
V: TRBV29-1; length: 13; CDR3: CSVQPTAVYGYTF
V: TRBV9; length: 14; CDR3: CASSGIAVTYEQYF
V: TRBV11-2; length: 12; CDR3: CASSLLISELFF